This is a list of T cell receptor beta chains from one sample in a study of control samples from healthy donors and cancer patients. The table came from immunoSEQ multiplex PCR; TCRdb's copy has only in-frame clones and leaves some out. The table lists 120,000 or so clones, about 90% of them singletons. Sequenced material: blood. The receptor set was obtained from a man between 60 and 70 years old in good health. CDR3s include the opening cysteine and the closing phenylalanine or tryptophan. The order of the fields is CDR3 protein, CDR3 DNA, J gene, clone size, V gene, D gene. The D gene is left open where the match is weak. Clone size is given for some rows only: seen once, a few or many times, or a class if the clone is expanded.

CAISEGQGTGNTIYF	TGTGCCATCAGTGAGGGACAGGGGACTGGAAACACCATATATTTT	TRBJ1-3	NA	TRBV10-3	TRBD1
CASEPSRGASGYTF	TGTGCCAGCGAGCCTAGTCGGGGGGCTTCTGGCTACACCTTC	TRBJ1-2	NA	TRBV2	NA
CASSGGTYTGELFF	TGTGCCAGTAGCGGGGGGACCTACACCGGGGAGCTGTTTTTT	TRBJ2-2	NA	TRBV7-9	TRBD2
CASSLAGVDTQYF	TGCGCCAGCAGCCTAGCGGGGGTCGATACGCAGTATTTT	TRBJ2-3	NA	TRBV5-1	TRBD2
CASTSRGLRDYEQYF	TGTGCCAGCACCTCCCGGGGCCTTAGGGACTACGAGCAGTACTTC	TRBJ2-7	once	TRBV21-1	NA
CASTRGAGASDTQYF	TGTGCCAGCACCAGGGGGGCTGGGGCTTCGGATACGCAGTATTTT	TRBJ2-3	NA	TRBV9	NA
CASSLIPGRPNEKLFF	TGCGCCAGCAGCTTAATACCGGGACGCCCGAATGAAAAACTGTTTTTT	TRBJ1-4	NA	TRBV5-1	NA
CASSIRQNNSPLHF	TGTGCCAGTAGTATTCGGCAGAATAATTCACCCCTCCACTTT	TRBJ1-6	NA	TRBV19	NA
CASSLLSGGLTGELFF	TGTGCCAGCAGCTTATTGAGCGGGGGGCTCACCGGGGAGCTGTTTTTT	TRBJ2-2	NA	TRBV11-1	TRBD2
CASSQARLGVPGDIEQYF	TGTGCCAGCAGCCAGGCTAGGTTGGGGGTTCCCGGCGATATTGAGCAGTACTTC	TRBJ2-7	NA	TRBV4-2	NA
CAWKGFRGSYEQYF	TGTGCCTGGAAAGGTTTCAGGGGGAGCTACGAGCAGTACTTC	TRBJ2-7	NA	TRBV30	TRBD1
CASSPWTSGTDTQYF	TGTGCCAGCAGCCCTTGGACTAGCGGCACAGATACGCAGTATTTT	TRBJ2-3	NA	TRBV11-2	TRBD2
CASRLGTVSAGGYTF	TGTGCCAGTCGTCTTGGGACAGTCTCGGCCGGGGGCTACACCTTC	TRBJ1-2	NA	TRBV19	TRBD1
CASSYQDREKLFF	TGTGCCAGCAGTTACCAAGACAGGGAAAAACTGTTTTTT	TRBJ1-4	NA	TRBV6-9	NA
CASRDRNYGYTF	TGTGCCTCTCGGGACAGGAACTATGGCTACACCTTC	TRBJ1-2	NA	TRBV30	TRBD1
CASSFSNYGYTF	TGTGCCAGTAGTTTCAGTAACTATGGCTACACCTTC	TRBJ1-2	NA	TRBV19	NA
CASSSRGYPKNIQYF	TGTGCCAGCAGTTCAAGAGGGTATCCCAAAAACATTCAGTACTTC	TRBJ2-4	NA	TRBV28	NA
CASSYEGSGELFF	TGTGCCAGCAGTTACGAGGGGTCCGGGGAGCTGTTTTTT	TRBJ2-2	NA	TRBV6-5	NA
CASSSGTGVGSGNQPQHF	TGTGCCAGCAGTAGCGGGACAGGGGTAGGTTCGGGCAATCAGCCCCAGCATTTT	TRBJ1-5	NA	TRBV7-9	TRBD1
CASSGLAGGFTGELFF	TGCGCCAGCAGCGGGCTAGCGGGTGGCTTCACCGGGGAGCTGTTTTTT	TRBJ2-2	NA	TRBV4-3	TRBD2
CASSYSSGGTDTQYF	TGTGCCAGCAGTTACTCAAGCGGGGGGACGGATACGCAGTATTTT	TRBJ2-3	NA	TRBV6-5	TRBD2
CSVEEDPTF	TGCAGCGTTGAAGAGGACCCCACCTTC	TRBJ1-2	once	TRBV29-1	NA
CASSPLGEKLFF	TGTGCCAGCTCACCTCTGGGGGAAAAACTGTTTTTT	TRBJ1-4	NA	TRBV18	NA
CASSIGPEAGTNEQFF	TGTGCCAGTAGTATAGGGCCGGAGGCGGGGACCAATGAGCAGTTCTTC	TRBJ2-1	NA	TRBV19	NA
CASSGQRNQPQHF	TGTGCCAGCAGTGGACAGAGAAATCAGCCCCAGCATTTT	TRBJ1-5	NA	TRBV12-3/TRBV12-4	NA
CASSLQGVGNTIYF	TGTGCCAGCAGCTTGCAGGGGGTTGGAAACACCATATATTTT	TRBJ1-3	NA	TRBV7-2	TRBD1
CASSFTGVPDTQYF	TGTGCCAGCAGTTTTACAGGGGTTCCAGATACGCAGTATTTT	TRBJ2-3	once	TRBV2	TRBD1
CASSLDSGGQFGADTQYF	TGTGCCAGCAGCTTGGATAGCGGGGGGCAATTTGGGGCAGATACGCAGTATTTT	TRBJ2-3	NA	TRBV5-4	TRBD2
CASSVAGANEKLFF	TGTGCCAGCAGCGTGGCCGGGGCGAATGAAAAACTGTTTTTT	TRBJ1-4	NA	TRBV9	NA
CASSSTRGSPLHF	TGTGCCAGCAGCAGTACACGGGGTTCACCCCTCCACTTT	TRBJ1-6	NA	TRBV13	NA
CASSLDGGTEAFF	TGCGCCAGCAGCTTGGATGGAGGGACTGAAGCTTTCTTT	TRBJ1-1	NA	TRBV5-1	NA
CASSLLNEQYF	TGTGCCAGCAGCCTCTTGAACGAGCAGTACTTC	TRBJ2-7	NA	TRBV5-8	NA
CASSFDTTSPYEQYF	TGTGCCAGCAGTTTTGACACGACCAGCCCCTACGAGCAGTACTTC	TRBJ2-7	once	TRBV7-2	NA
CASREGLAGTYEQYF	TGTGCCAGCAGGGAGGGACTAGCGGGGACCTACGAGCAGTACTTC	TRBJ2-7	NA	TRBV2	TRBD2
CASSIDGRTGSTNYGYTF	TGTGCCAGTAGTATAGATGGTAGGACAGGGTCGACTAACTATGGCTACACCTTC	TRBJ1-2	NA	TRBV19	TRBD1
CASSDSRGFGEKLFF	TGTGCCAGCAGTGACTCGAGGGGATTCGGTGAAAAACTGTTTTTT	TRBJ1-4	NA	TRBV6-4	NA
CASTLRTSGATGELFF	TGTGCCAGCACCTTACGGACTAGCGGGGCCACCGGGGAGCTGTTTTTT	TRBJ2-2	NA	TRBV2	TRBD2
CASSLGLGETQYF	TGCGCCAGCAGCTTGGGGTTGGGAGAGACCCAGTACTTC	TRBJ2-5	NA	TRBV5-1	NA
CASSPNEAYGYTF	TGTGCCAGCAGTCCCAATGAGGCCTATGGCTACACCTTC	TRBJ1-2	NA	TRBV6-5	NA
CASSFGGPNEKLFF	TGTGCCAGCAGTTTCGGGGGGCCTAATGAAAAACTGTTTTTT	TRBJ1-4	NA	TRBV28	NA
CASWLTGNYGYTF	TGTGCCAGCTGGTTGACAGGGAACTATGGCTACACCTTC	TRBJ1-2	NA	TRBV2	TRBD1